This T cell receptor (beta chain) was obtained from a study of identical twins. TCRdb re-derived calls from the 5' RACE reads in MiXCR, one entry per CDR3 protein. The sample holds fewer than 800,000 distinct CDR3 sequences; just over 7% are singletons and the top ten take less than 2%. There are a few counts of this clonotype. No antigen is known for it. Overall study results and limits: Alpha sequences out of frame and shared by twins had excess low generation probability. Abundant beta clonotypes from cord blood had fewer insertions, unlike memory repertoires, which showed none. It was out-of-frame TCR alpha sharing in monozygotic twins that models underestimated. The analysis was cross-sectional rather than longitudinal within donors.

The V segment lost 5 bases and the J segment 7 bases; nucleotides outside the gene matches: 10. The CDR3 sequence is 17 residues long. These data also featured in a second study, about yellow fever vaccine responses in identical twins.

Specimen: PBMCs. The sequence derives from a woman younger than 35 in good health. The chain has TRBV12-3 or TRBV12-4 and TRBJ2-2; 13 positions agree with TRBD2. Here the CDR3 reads CASSRRLAGGSIGELFF. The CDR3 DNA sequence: TGTGCCAGCAGTCGCAGACTAGCGGGAGGATCTATCGGGGAGCTGTTTTTT.